These 7 T cell receptor beta chains were all obtained from the same sample, sequenced in a study of response to subunit inactivated influenza vaccine. Each CDR3 protein is one row after TCRdb ran MiXCR on the RT-PCR reads. The sample includes approximately 500,000 distinct CDR3 sequences, over 10% of them seen just once. The sample was PBMCs from blood, taken 40 to 50 days after vaccination. The receptors were gathered from a man aged 50-60 years who received an inactivated influenza vaccine.

This clonotype was seen only a few times. The rearrangement joins TRBV6-1 to TRBJ2-7; 7 bases match TRBD2. The CDR3 contains 15 residues. Losses at the gene ends were 2 bases for V and 3 bases for J; bases not matched to a gene: 7. Germline V gives CDR1 MNHNS, CDR2 SASEGT. The CDR3 coding sequence is TGTGCCAGCAGTGAACCCGGGACTACTGTCTACGAGCAGTACTTC. It encodes CASSEPGTTVYEQYF.

This clonotype was seen ten or more times. V gene TRBV7-8 combines with J gene TRBJ2-2; D unclear. CDR3 length: 13 residues. Trimming shortened V by 0 bases and J by 6 bases, and 5 bases separated the two germline ends. Germline V gives CDR1 SGHVS, CDR2 FQNEAQ. The CDR3: CASSLAPPGELFF. DNA of the CDR3: TGTGCCAGCAGCTTAGCGCCCCCCGGGGAGCTGTTTTTT.

The chain links TRBV20-1 to TRBJ2-3; 9 bases align to TRBD2. The CDR3 totals 15 residues. CDR1 is DFQATT, CDR2 SNEGSKA, per germline (reference sequence). The V segment lost 4 bases and the J segment 7 bases; nucleotides outside the gene matches: 12. The CDR3 DNA follows: TGCAGTGCTAAGGAGGCTAGCGGGGTTCCAAATACGCAGTATTTT. This gives the protein CSAKEASGVPNTQYF.

The CDR3 reads CASSIGGLYEQYF. DNA for the CDR3: TGTGCCAGCTCAATCGGGGGGCTCTACGAGCAGTACTTC. The V and J genes are TRBV18 and TRBJ2-7; D is possibly TRBD2 (7 bases). V lost 5 bases to trimming and J lost 3 bases, with 11 bases between them. Germline CDR1 reads KGHSH; CDR2 reads LQKENI. This CDR3 has 13 residues.

In its sample, this clonotype was seen many times. The V call is TRBV15, the J call TRBJ2-7; D gene ambiguous. With 3 bases removed from V and 0 bases from J, the gap between germline ends came to 9 bases. The CDR3 length is 14 residues. Germline CDR1 is LNHNV and CDR2 is YYDKDF (reference sequence). The CDR3: CATSSLQSSYEQYF. The CDR3 bases are TGTGCCACCAGCAGTCTCCAAAGCTCCTACGAGCAGTACTTC.

The rearrangement joins TRBV6-5 to TRBJ2-7; TRBD1 aligns across 8 bases. Trimming removed 2 bases from V and 2 bases from J; junction bases left unmatched: 11. This CDR3 region has 17 residues. Looked up from germline, CDR1 is MNHEY and CDR2 is SVGAGI. The CDR3 here is CASSYDRGSRVPYEQYF. The CDR3 DNA sequence: TGTGCCAGCAGTTACGACAGGGGTTCGAGGGTCCCCTACGAGCAGTACTTC.

This clonotype was found a few times. This chain joins TRBV20-1 and TRBJ2-1; 9 bases agree with TRBD1. This CDR3 is 14 amino acids long. CDR1 and CDR2 (germline): DFQATT, SNEGSKA (reference sequence). V shed 7 bases, J shed 6 bases, and the junction held 10 bases outside the gene matches. Written as DNA, the CDR3 is TGCAGTGGTCCCTACGGGACAGGGATCAATGAGCAGTTCTTC. It is translated as CSGPYGTGINEQFF.